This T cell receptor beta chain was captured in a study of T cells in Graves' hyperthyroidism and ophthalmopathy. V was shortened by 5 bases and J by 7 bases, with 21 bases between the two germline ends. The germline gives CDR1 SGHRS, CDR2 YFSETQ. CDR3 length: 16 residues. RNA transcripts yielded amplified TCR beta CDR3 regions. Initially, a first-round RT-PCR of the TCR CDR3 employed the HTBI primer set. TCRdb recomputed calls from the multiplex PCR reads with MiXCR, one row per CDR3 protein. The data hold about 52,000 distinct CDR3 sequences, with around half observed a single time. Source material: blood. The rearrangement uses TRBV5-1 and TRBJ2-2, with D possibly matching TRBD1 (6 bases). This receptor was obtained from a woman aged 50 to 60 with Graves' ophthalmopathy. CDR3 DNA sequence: TGCGCCAGCAGGGATTACAGGGTTAAGGGAATCGGGGAGCTGTTTTTT. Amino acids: CASRDYRVKGIGELFF.